This section outlines one T cell receptor beta chain sequence together with its context. Sequence at one end of the junction differs from germline and may be a read error. This sample is drawn from a study of blood T cell repertoires in COVID-19. As for the study in general: Samples of COVID-19 (acute and convalescent) were obtained from the United States, Italy and Spain.

Per germline, CDR1 SNHLY and CDR2 FYNNEI. There are 15 residues in the CDR3. TCRdb's table, derived via immunoSEQ multiplex PCR, lists solely in-frame clones and lacks some. The table lists about 440,000 clones, roughly 87% of them singletons. Participants' own reports of clinical history determined their cohort assignment. V and J are TRBV2 and TRBJ2-5, with TRBD2 matching 10 bases. The sequence was obtained from a young man who had recovered from COVID-19. Material: PBMCs or T cells enriched from blood (not recorded which). CDR3 sequence: CASSQAGGSQETQYF. In DNA, the CDR3 is TGTGCCAGCAGTCAAGCGGGAGGGTCACAAGAGACCCAGTACTTC.